Below, 10 T cell receptor beta chains from the same sample are listed, as sequenced in a study of blood T cells in healthy people across ages (dated by TCRdb to the mid-2010s). Libraries were built with 5' RACE. TCRdb records Illumina HiSeq 2500 as the sequencer. A second PCR of about 7 to 12 cycles was run with a J-beta primer mix and a sample-barcoded 5' primer. TCRdb reworked the public reads: Q25 trimming with fastp, MiXCR clone assembly, productive beta chains retained. Every CDR3 protein is listed once, alongside the most common genes and DNA of its rows. This sample gives some 1.7 million distinct CDR3 sequences in total; under 30% of them show up just once. The top ten constitute 7.7% of the sample. The sequencing input was blood. These receptors were collected from a woman aged 30 to 39 in good health.

This clonotype was observed at least ten times. The gene calls are TRBV5-5 and TRBJ1-2; no clear D. Germline CDR1 reads SGHKS; CDR2 reads YYEKEE (reference sequence). The length of the CDR3 is 13 residues. The ends were cut back, 2 bases at V and 2 bases at J, with 7 bases in the middle. This CDR3 is CASSLEPNYGYTF. The CDR3 bases are TGTGCCAGCAGCTTAGAGCCCAACTATGGCTACACCTTC.

This clonotype was counted many times. This rearrangement joins TRBV15 to TRBJ2-5; 7 bases are shared with TRBD1. Trimming removed 2 bases from V and 2 bases from J; junction bases left unmatched: 8. CDR1 is LNHNV and CDR2 is YYDKDF in the germline V gene (reference sequence). The CDR3 totals 16 residues. CDR3 sequence reads: CATSRSLGQLQETQYF. CDR3 DNA sequence: TGTGCCACCAGCAGATCCTTGGGACAGCTACAAGAGACCCAGTACTTC.

In this sample, this clonotype turned up many times. The DNA of the CDR3 is TGTGCCACCAGCAGAGGTGGGACGGATGTCCAAGAGACCCAGTACTTC. This gives the protein CATSRGGTDVQETQYF. The chain couples TRBV15 to TRBJ2-5, with D possibly being TRBD1 or TRBD2 (5 bases each). V was shortened by 1 base and J by 1 base, with 13 bases between the two germline ends. CDR1 and CDR2 (germline): LNHNV, YYDKDF (reference sequence). The CDR3 extends over 16 amino acids.

The chain uses TRBV20-1 and TRBJ1-1; tentative D call: TRBD1 (6 bases). CDR1 and CDR2 from the germline V gene are DFQATT and SNEGSKA (reference sequence). The CDR3 loop spans 14 amino acids. Trimming shortened V by 5 bases and J by 6 bases, and 19 bases separated the two germline ends. The CDR3 DNA reads TGCAGTGCTTCGGCCGTGTTGGGGGCGTCTGAAGCTTTCTTT. As protein: CSASAVLGASEAFF.

This clonotype has a count of ten or more. V is TRBV15 and J is TRBJ2-7; TRBD1 is a possible D gene (6 bases). The CDR3 spans 16 residues. Trimming left V 0 bases short and J 0 bases short, with 12 bases between. The germline V gene has CDR1 LNHNV and CDR2 YYDKDF (reference sequence). CDR3 region: CATSRDPGTNSYEQYF. CDR3 coding DNA: TGTGCCACCAGCAGAGATCCAGGGACAAACTCCTACGAGCAGTACTTC.

V and J are TRBV6-2 or TRBV6-3 and TRBJ1-2; D unclear. Trimming left V 7 bases short and J 2 bases short, with 11 bases between. Germline CDR1 MNHEY, CDR2 SVGEGT. This CDR3 contains 13 residues. CDR3 protein: CASIPDGNYGYTF. The DNA of the CDR3 is TGTGCCAGCATTCCGGACGGAAACTATGGCTACACCTTC.

This sequence joins TRBV29-1 and TRBJ1-2; no firm D call. Trimming pared 3 bases from V and 4 bases from J, leaving 12 bases between. Per germline, CDR1 SQVTM and CDR2 ANQGSEA. CDR3 length: 13 amino acids. The CDR3 reads CSVDDFVGYGYTF. Here the CDR3 DNA reads TGCAGCGTTGACGACTTTGTCGGCTATGGCTACACCTTC.

This clonotype was seen only a few times. The chain joins TRBV28 to TRBJ2-7, with D perhaps TRBD2 (6 bases). Trimming took off 5 bases at V and 2 bases at J, with 16 bases between the two ends. The CDR3 extends over 15 amino acids. Germline V CDR1 and CDR2: MDHEN, SYDVKM. DNA for the CDR3: TGTGCCAGCAGTCCTTCATACCGCGGGACCTACGAGCAGTACTTC. This translates into CASSPSYRGTYEQYF. Looking up the rest from reference TRBV28 and TRBJ2-7 gives the full variable domain: DVKVTQSSRYLVKRTGEKVFLECVQDMDHENMFWYRQDPGLGLRLIYFSYDVKMKEKGDIPEGYSVSREKKERFSLILESASTNQTSMYLCASSPSYRGTYEQYFGPGTRLTVT.

This clonotype was observed a few times. V is TRBV12-5 and J is TRBJ2-7, with 13 bases identical to TRBD2. The DNA end is a closer match to TRBJ2-5, so the J assignment may be wrong. Germline lookup yields CDR1 LGHNT and CDR2 FRNRAP. CDR3 length: 18 amino acids. CDR3 DNA sequence: TGTGCTAGGGAGGGCGCGCGGACTAGCGGGGGCTTATTAGAGACCCAGTACTTC. Amino acid sequence: CAREGARTSGGLLETQYF.

This clonotype was seen at least ten times. The chain is built from TRBV29-1 and TRBJ2-5; 7 positions agree with TRBD2. Germline V gives CDR1 SQVTM, CDR2 ANQGSEA. The junction had 6 bases not matched to a gene; V was cut back by 6 bases and J by 5 bases. CDR3 length: 12 residues. CDR3 residues: CSVRSGRETQYF. CDR3 nucleotide sequence: TGCAGCGTCCGGTCCGGGAGGGAGACCCAGTACTTC.